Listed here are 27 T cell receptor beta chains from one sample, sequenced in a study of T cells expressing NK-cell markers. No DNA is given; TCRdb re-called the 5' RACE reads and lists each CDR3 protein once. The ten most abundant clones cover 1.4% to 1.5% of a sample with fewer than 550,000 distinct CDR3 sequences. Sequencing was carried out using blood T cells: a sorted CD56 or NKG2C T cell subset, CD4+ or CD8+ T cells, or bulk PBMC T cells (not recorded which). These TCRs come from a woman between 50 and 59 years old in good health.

CDR3 in amino acids: CASSQLAGGPSQFF. This sequence joins TRBV27 and TRBJ2-1; checking the TCRdb D call of TRBD2 is not possible without DNA. In germline, CDR1 is MNHEY, CDR2 SMNVEV (reference sequence). This CDR3 region has 14 residues.

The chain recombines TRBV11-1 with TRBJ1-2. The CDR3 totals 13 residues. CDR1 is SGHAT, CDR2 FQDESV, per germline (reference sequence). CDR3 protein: CASSAIRLDGYTF.

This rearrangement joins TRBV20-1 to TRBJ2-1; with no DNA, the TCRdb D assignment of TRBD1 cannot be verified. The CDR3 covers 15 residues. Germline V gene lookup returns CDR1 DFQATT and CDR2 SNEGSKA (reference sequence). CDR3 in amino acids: CSARPLAEIYNEQFF.

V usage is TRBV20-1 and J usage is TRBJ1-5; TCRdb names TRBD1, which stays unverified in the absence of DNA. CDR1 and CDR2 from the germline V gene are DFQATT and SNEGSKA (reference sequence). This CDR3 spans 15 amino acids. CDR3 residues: CSARSLTGGNQPQHF.

CDR3 amino acids: CSARGSLNQPQHF. This chain links TRBV20-1 with TRBJ1-5. The CDR3 extends over 13 amino acids. Germline assignment: CDR1 DFQATT and CDR2 SNEGSKA (reference sequence).

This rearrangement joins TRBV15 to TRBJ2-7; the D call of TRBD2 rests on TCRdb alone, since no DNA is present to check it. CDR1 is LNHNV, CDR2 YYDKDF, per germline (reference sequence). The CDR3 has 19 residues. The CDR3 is CATSRERGPSGRVPYEQYF.

This chain's CDR3 is CASSHKRGRETQYF. V is TRBV5-1 and J is TRBJ2-5; TCRdb proposes TRBD2, but this gene call is untestable without DNA. The germline V gene has CDR1 SGHRS and CDR2 YFSETQ. This CDR3 contains 14 residues. The full variable domain, with the rest looked up from reference TRBV5-1 and TRBJ2-5, is KAGVTQTPRYLIKTRGQQVTLSCSPISGHRSVSWYQQTPGQGLQFLFEYFSETQRNKGNFPGRFSGRQFSNSRSEMNVSTLELGDSALYLCASSHKRGRETQYFGPGTRLLVL.

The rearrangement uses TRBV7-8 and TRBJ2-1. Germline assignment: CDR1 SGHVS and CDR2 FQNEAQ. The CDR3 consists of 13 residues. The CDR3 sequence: CASSLVGLDEQFF.

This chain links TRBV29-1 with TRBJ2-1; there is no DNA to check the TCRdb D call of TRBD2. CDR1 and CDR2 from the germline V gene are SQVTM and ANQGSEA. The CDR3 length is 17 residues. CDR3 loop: CSVDPSGGIWGYNEQFF.

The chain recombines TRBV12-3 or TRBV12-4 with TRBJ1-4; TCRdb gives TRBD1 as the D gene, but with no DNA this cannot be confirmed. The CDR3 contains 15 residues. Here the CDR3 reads CASRPTGAKNEKLFF.

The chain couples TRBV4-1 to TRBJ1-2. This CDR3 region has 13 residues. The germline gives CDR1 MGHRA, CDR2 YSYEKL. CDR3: CASSQEGNGGYTF.

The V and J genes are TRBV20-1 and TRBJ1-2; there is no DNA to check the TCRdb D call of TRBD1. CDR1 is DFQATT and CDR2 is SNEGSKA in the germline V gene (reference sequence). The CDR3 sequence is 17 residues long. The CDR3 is CSARDLFSGTGGDGYTF.

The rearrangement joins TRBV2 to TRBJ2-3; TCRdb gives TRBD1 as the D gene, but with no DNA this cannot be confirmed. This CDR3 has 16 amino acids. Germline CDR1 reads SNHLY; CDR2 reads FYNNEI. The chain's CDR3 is CASTFWMGPGADTQYF. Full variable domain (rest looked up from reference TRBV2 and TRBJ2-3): EPEVTQTPSHQVTQMGQEVILRCVPISNHLYFYWYRQILGQKVEFLVSFYNNEISEKSEIFDDQFSVERPDGSNFTLKIRSTKLEDSAMYFCASTFWMGPGADTQYFGPGTRLTVL.

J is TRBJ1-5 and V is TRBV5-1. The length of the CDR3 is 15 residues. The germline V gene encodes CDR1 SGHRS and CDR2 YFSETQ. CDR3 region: CASSLAGLSNQPQHF.

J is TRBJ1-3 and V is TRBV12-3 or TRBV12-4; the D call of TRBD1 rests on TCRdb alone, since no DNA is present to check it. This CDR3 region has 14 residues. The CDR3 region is CATLAGGGRNTIYF.

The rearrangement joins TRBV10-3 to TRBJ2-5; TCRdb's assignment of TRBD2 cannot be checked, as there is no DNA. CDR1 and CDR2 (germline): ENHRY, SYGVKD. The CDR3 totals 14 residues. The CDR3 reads CANGIAGGSETQYF.

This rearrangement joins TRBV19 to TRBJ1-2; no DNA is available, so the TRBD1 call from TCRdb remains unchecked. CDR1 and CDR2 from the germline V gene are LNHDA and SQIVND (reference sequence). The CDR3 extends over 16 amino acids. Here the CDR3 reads CASSPLDRGANYGYTF.

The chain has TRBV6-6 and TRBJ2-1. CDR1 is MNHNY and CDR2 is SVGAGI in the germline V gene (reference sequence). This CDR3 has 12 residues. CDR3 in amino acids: CASSSYSSEQFF.

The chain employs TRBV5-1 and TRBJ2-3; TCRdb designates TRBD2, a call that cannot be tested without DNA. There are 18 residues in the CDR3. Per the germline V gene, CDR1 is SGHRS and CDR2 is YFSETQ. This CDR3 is CASSPLPSGRANSDTQYF.

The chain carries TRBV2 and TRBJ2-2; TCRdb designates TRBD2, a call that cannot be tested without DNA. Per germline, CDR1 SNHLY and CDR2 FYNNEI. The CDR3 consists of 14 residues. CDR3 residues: CASIGSLAGGELFF.

The CDR3 spells CASRVEHSTDTQYF. This rearrangement joins TRBV6-6 to TRBJ2-3. CDR1 is MNHNY, CDR2 SVGAGI, per germline (reference sequence). The CDR3 spans 14 residues.

This CDR3 reads CASSLSVWRTYEQYF. This rearrangement joins TRBV27 to TRBJ2-7. The CDR3 runs to 15 residues. From germline, CDR1 is MNHEY and CDR2 SMNVEV (reference sequence).

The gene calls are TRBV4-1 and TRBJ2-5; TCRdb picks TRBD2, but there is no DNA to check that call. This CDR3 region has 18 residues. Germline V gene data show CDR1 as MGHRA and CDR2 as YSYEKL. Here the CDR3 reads CASSQAAGTSGRTETQYF.

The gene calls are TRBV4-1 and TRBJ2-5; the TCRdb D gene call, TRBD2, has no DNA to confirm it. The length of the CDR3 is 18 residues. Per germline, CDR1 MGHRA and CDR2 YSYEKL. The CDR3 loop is CASSQKTLAGRLQETQYF.

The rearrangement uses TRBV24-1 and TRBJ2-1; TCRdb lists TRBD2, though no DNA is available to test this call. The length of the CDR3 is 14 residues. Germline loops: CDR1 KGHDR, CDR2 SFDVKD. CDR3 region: CATSDLDSGAGQFF.

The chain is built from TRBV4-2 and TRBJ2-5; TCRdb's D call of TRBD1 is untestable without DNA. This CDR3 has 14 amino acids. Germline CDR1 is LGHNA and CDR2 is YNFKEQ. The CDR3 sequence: CASSRYPGQETQYF.

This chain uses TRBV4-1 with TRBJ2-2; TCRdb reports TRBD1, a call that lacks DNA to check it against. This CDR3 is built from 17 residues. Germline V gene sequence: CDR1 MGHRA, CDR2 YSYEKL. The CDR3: CASSQANGRTGTGELFF.